This T cell receptor beta chain derives from a study of T cell repertoires in cytomegalovirus infection. Study details: Indications of both CMV infection and matching HLA type were provided by public TCR beta signatures.

This clonotype appeared a few times. Its antigen is undetermined. General study points: Frequencies of public TCR beta families were cumulated, and this identified carriers of CMV plus the relevant HLA. In two of eight donors, the top clonotype was HLA-C-restricted CMV-specific.

Each CDR3 protein is one row after TCRdb ran MiXCR on the reads. The profile shows 200,000 to 250,000 distinct CDR3 sequences, 22% of them singletons. The CDR3 has 13 amino acids. Per the germline V gene, CDR1 is SNHLY and CDR2 is FYNNEI. Trimming took 4 bases from V and 6 from J, leaving 12 bases between them. The rearrangement joins TRBV2 to TRBJ1-1, with D possibly TRBD1 on 5 matching bases. Sequencing was done on a sample of CD8+ T cells from PBMCs. This sequence was found in a human donor in good health (CMV status not recorded). Some clones in this sample may be carry-over from other donors' samples. The CDR3 sequence is CASSGLGGAEAFF. CDR3 DNA sequence: TGTGCCAGCAGTGGCCTTGGGGGAGCTGAAGCTTTCTTT. The full variable domain, with the rest looked up from reference TRBV2 and TRBJ1-1, is EPEVTQTPSHQVTQMGQEVILRCVPISNHLYFYWYRQILGQKVEFLVSFYNNEISEKSEIFDDQFSVERPDGSNFTLKIRSTKLEDSAMYFCASSGLGGAEAFFGQGTRLTVV.